The 22 T cell receptor beta chains given below trace back to one sample, sequenced in a study of blood T cell repertoires in COVID-19. Clones were sequenced by immunoSEQ multiplex PCR, and TCRdb holds only the in-frame ones, with some missing. The sample holds 80,000 to 100,000 clones, 90% to 95% seen once. The specimen was peripheral blood. These receptors all stem from a human donor with active COVID-19. The donor label of this sample is uncertain.

The V gene is TRBV7-6, the J gene TRBJ2-7; 11 nucleotides line up with TRBD2. The V gene end was trimmed by 2 bases and the J gene end by 0 bases; junction bases not matched to a gene: 9. Germline V gene sequence: CDR1 SGHVS, CDR2 FNYEAQ. The CDR3 sequence is 18 residues long. CDR3 loop: CASSLTSSGGFGSYEQYF. Here the CDR3 DNA reads TGTGCCAGCAGCTTAACGTCTAGCGGGGGGTTCGGCTCCTACGAGCAGTACTTC.

The rearrangement links TRBV13 to TRBJ1-1; D uncertain. CDR3 length: 13 residues. The germline V and J ends were trimmed by 4 bases and 0 bases, with 6 bases remaining between them. Germline V gene lookup returns CDR1 PRHDT and CDR2 FYEKMQ (reference sequence). The CDR3 reads CASSSDVNTEAFF. The DNA for the CDR3 is TGTGCCAGCAGCTCAGATGTGAACACTGAAGCTTTCTTT.

The CDR3 loop is CASSKGPSKQDTDTQYF. In DNA form, the CDR3 reads TGTGCCAGCAGCAAAGGCCCCAGTAAACAAGACACAGATACGCAGTATTTT. The chain links TRBV21-1 to TRBJ2-3; no DNA check was done on the table's D call, TRBD1. TRBV21-1 corresponds to a pseudogene. This CDR3 region has 17 residues.

The V and J genes are TRBV10-3 and TRBJ2-1; 9 positions agree with TRBD1. The CDR3 extends over 14 amino acids. The V and J ends lost 11 bases and 0 bases, in that order; junction bases with no gene match: 5. CDR1 and CDR2 (germline): ENHRY, SYGVKD. The CDR3 coding sequence is TGTGCCCCAGGGGGACAGGGCTCCTACAATGAGCAGTTCTTC. Translation: CAPGGQGSYNEQFF.

The chain recombines TRBV29-1 with TRBJ1-4; 8 positions agree with TRBD1. V lost 2 bases and J lost 8; bases outside the gene matches: 13. Germline V gene data show CDR1 as SQVTM and CDR2 as ANQGSEA. The CDR3 totals 16 residues. The DNA of the CDR3 is TGCAGCGTTGAAAGCAGTCGGACAGGGACCGCGGAAAAACTGTTTTTT. Amino acid sequence: CSVESSRTGTAEKLFF.

This clone was counted only a few times. The CDR3 nucleotides read TGCGCCAGCAGCTTGGATACAGGGGCTGGAAACACCATATATTTT. Its translation is CASSLDTGAGNTIYF. The gene calls are TRBV5-1 and TRBJ1-3, with 7 bases identical to TRBD1. The germline V gene encodes CDR1 SGHRS and CDR2 YFSETQ. CDR3 size: 15 residues. Trimming at V came to 0 bases and at J to 2 bases, leaving 2 bases not matched to a gene.

This sequence joins TRBV18 and TRBJ1-1, with D tentatively TRBD1 (6 bases). The CDR3 extends over 13 amino acids. Per the germline V gene, CDR1 is KGHSH and CDR2 is LQKENI. Trimming cost V 4 bases and J 1 base, with 7 bases left between them. As DNA, the CDR3 is TGTGCCAGCTCACTGGACAGGAACACTGAAGCTTTCTTT. Translation gives CASSLDRNTEAFF. The whole variable domain, filled in from reference TRBV18 and TRBJ1-1, reads NAGVMQNPRHLVRRRGQEARLRCSPMKGHSHVYWYRQLPEEGLKFMVYLQKENIIDESGMPKERFSAEFPKEGPSILRIQQVVRGDSAAYFCASSLDRNTEAFFGQGTRLTVV.

The chain has TRBV19 and TRBJ1-3, with D hard to call. Between the trimmed V and J ends, which lost 3 bases and 0 bases, there was a span of 12 bases. Germline V gives CDR1 LNHDA, CDR2 SQIVND (reference sequence). CDR3 length equals 16 residues. The chain's CDR3 is CASSIAPGTSGNTIYF. The CDR3 DNA follows: TGTGCCAGTAGTATTGCACCGGGAACCTCTGGAAACACCATATATTTT.

This chain links TRBV18 with TRBJ1-1; the match to TRBD1 covers 9 bases. The junction had 6 bases not matched to a gene; V was cut back by 6 bases and J by 4 bases. Germline V gives CDR1 KGHSH, CDR2 LQKENI. The CDR3 length is 14 residues. The DNA of the CDR3 is TGTGCCAGCTCCCCGGGACAGGGTATCACTGAAGCTTTCTTT. Its protein is CASSPGQGITEAFF.

The chain joins TRBV11-3 to TRBJ1-1; D remains unclear. This CDR3 region has 13 residues. Deletions cut 0 bases from V and 11 bases from J, with 13 bases between. The V gene's germline CDR1 is SGHNT and CDR2 YENEEA. The CDR3 sequence is CASSLDAGRGAFF. The CDR3 DNA reads TGTGCCAGCAGCTTAGATGCGGGTCGCGGGGCTTTCTTT.

The gene calls are TRBV6-5 and TRBJ2-7, with a weak D call TRBD1 (6 bases). V lost 3 bases and J 4 bases, leaving 10 bases between the germline ends. Germline CDR1 MNHEY, CDR2 SVGAGI. The CDR3 consists of 13 residues. The CDR3 sequence is CASSYYTGYEQYF. CDR3 bases: TGTGCCAGCAGTTATTACACAGGGTACGAGCAGTACTTC.

The chain couples TRBV13 to TRBJ1-4, with a possible D match to TRBD1 (5 bases). Trimming took off 5 bases at V and 0 bases at J, with 10 bases between the two ends. Looked up from germline, CDR1 is PRHDT and CDR2 is FYEKMQ (reference sequence). CDR3 length: 15 residues. DNA for the CDR3: TGTGCCAGCAGCCCAGGGCTTGCAACTAATGAAAAACTGTTTTTT. Its translation is CASSPGLATNEKLFF.

The gene calls are TRBV25-1 and TRBJ1-1, with 7 bases matching TRBD1. The V gene's germline CDR1 is MGHDK and CDR2 SYGVNS. The CDR3 has 17 amino acids. The trim removed 1 base at V and 4 bases at J, leaving 12 bases unmatched. The CDR3 spells CASSELRQGVGTTEAFF. CDR3 bases: TGTGCCAGCAGTGAATTACGGCAGGGGGTGGGGACCACTGAAGCTTTCTTT.

V usage is TRBV2 and J usage is TRBJ1-1; D ambiguous. The CDR3 is 11 residues long. Germline V lookup: CDR1 SNHLY, CDR2 FYNNEI. V shed 8 bases and J shed 3 bases, with 7 bases lying between them. The CDR3 here is CASARDTEAFF. CDR3 nucleotide sequence: TGTGCCAGCGCGCGGGACACTGAAGCTTTCTTT.

This chain links TRBV18 with TRBJ2-7; TRBD2 is a possible D gene (6 bases). Per the germline V gene, CDR1 is KGHSH and CDR2 is LQKENI. Trimming removed 6 bases at V and 3 bases at J, with 12 bases between. The CDR3 length is 13 residues. The CDR3 spells CASSEGRDYEQYF. The DNA of the CDR3 is TGTGCCAGCTCGGAGGGGCGTGACTACGAGCAGTACTTC.

Only a few counts were recorded for this clone. The J gene is TRBJ1-5, the V gene TRBV1; TRBD1, the D gene given by the table, was not confirmed from the DNA. TRBV1 constitutes a pseudogene. The CDR3 contains 14 residues. CDR3 DNA: TGCACCAGCAGCCAGCCAGGGGGAGATCAGCCCCAGCATTTT. It codes for CTSSQPGGDQPQHF.

This chain connects TRBV7-9 to TRBJ1-1; unclear D gene. Trimming removed 1 base from V and 11 bases from J, with 14 bases in between. Germline V gene data show CDR1 as SEHNR and CDR2 as FQNEAQ (reference sequence). This CDR3 contains 13 residues. The CDR3 reads CASSLDGRQIAFF. DNA for the CDR3: TGTGCCAGCAGCTTAGACGGGAGGCAGATCGCTTTCTTT. Variable domain in full (rest from reference TRBV7-9 and TRBJ1-1): DTGVSQNPRHKITKRGQNVTFRCDPISEHNRLYWYRQTLGQGPEFLTYFQNEAQLEKSRLLSDRFSAERPKGSFSTLEIQRTEQGDSAMYLCASSLDGRQIAFFGQGTRLTVV.

The rearrangement links TRBV19 to TRBJ2-7; 9 nucleotides match TRBD1. Germline-derived CDR1 and CDR2 are LNHDA and SQIVND (reference sequence). With 6 bases clipped from V and 2 bases from J, the junction kept 8 bases outside the gene matches. This CDR3 comprises 15 residues. The CDR3 here is CASSLTGGLAYEQYF. The CDR3, as DNA: TGTGCCAGTAGCTTGACAGGGGGTCTTGCCTACGAGCAGTACTTC.

The chain carries TRBV5-6 and TRBJ1-2; TRBD1 aligns across 11 bases. V was pared by 5 bases and J by 4 bases, with 7 bases of the junction left unmatched. Germline V lookup: CDR1 SGHDT, CDR2 YYEEEE. This CDR3 region has 15 residues. The CDR3 reads CASRSRTGGFYGYTF. CDR3 sequence (DNA): TGTGCCAGCAGATCCAGGACAGGGGGCTTCTATGGCTACACCTTC.

The rearrangement uses TRBV4-1 and TRBJ1-1, with D possibly TRBD1 on 5 matching bases. The V gene's germline CDR1 is MGHRA and CDR2 YSYEKL. V shed 7 bases and J shed 4 bases, with 10 bases lying between them. The CDR3 contains 12 residues. CDR3 sequence reads: CASTGWGTEAFF. The CDR3 nucleotides read TGCGCCAGCACAGGGTGGGGCACTGAAGCTTTCTTT.

This sequence joins TRBV2 and TRBJ1-2; 8 nucleotides agree with TRBD1. CDR3 size: 14 residues. In germline, CDR1 is SNHLY, CDR2 FYNNEI. With 5 bases clipped from V and 1 base from J, the junction kept 3 bases outside the gene matches. CDR3: CASSQGALNYGYTF. The DNA for the CDR3 is TGTGCCAGCAGTCAGGGGGCACTTAACTATGGCTACACCTTC.

The V and J genes are TRBV27 and TRBJ1-6; D uncertain. This CDR3 is 15 amino acids long. V lost 1 base and J 7 bases, leaving 11 bases between the germline ends. Germline CDR1 reads MNHEY; CDR2 reads SMNVEV (reference sequence). The CDR3 DNA is TGTGCCAGCAGTTTATTCGGGGATCCAAATTCACCCCTCCACTTT. This gives the protein CASSLFGDPNSPLHF.